Below are 6 T cell receptor beta chains sequenced from a single sample in a study of shared clonotypes between healthy human individuals. CD45RO-negative, CCR7-selected cells formed the naive CD8 fraction, which excluded terminally differentiated effector memory CD45RA+ cells. This table comes from immunoSEQ multiplex PCR, and its TCRdb copy is limited to in-frame clones, with some not included. Among around 620,000 clones listed, about 95% were seen once. Sequencing used naive CD8+ T cells sorted from blood. Receptors originate from a woman aged 25-40 years in good health.

The chain links TRBV23-1 to TRBJ2-7; a weak D match, TRBD1 (6 bases). TRBV23-1 is an ORF for which the function is uncertain. The ends were cut back, 6 bases at V and 3 bases at J, with 27 bases in the middle. The CDR3 runs to 18 residues. CDR3: CASRPGGRGPTHYYEQYF. For the CDR3, the DNA is TGCGCCAGCAGGCCTGGTGGCAGGGGCCCCACCCACTACTACGAGCAGTACTTC.

The chain joins TRBV7-9 to TRBJ2-1; D may be TRBD1 or TRBD2 (5 bases each). The V end lost 4 bases, the J end lost 2 bases, and 12 bases lay between the germline ends. Germline loops: CDR1 SEHNR, CDR2 FQNEAQ (reference sequence). CDR3 length: 15 residues. CDR3 coding DNA: TGTGCCAGCAGCTCAAGCGGACACCCCTACAATGAGCAGTTCTTC. Its protein is CASSSSGHPYNEQFF.

This clone appeared once. This chain connects TRBV9 to TRBJ2-5; TRBD2 might be the D (6 bases). The end of the DNA is better explained by TRBJ2-7, so the J call may be wrong. The CDR3 is 13 residues long. Germline lookup yields CDR1 SGDLS and CDR2 YYNGEE. The CDR3 DNA is TGTGCCAGCAGCCGGGACTTCTCCTACGAGCAGTACTTC. Encoded protein: CASSRDFSYEQYF.

The genes are TRBV7-2 and TRBJ2-7; 8 nucleotides match TRBD2. The V segment lost 3 bases and the J segment 7 bases; nucleotides outside the gene matches: 8. This CDR3 comprises 14 residues. Germline-derived CDR1 and CDR2 are SGHTA and FQGNSA. The CDR3 nucleotides are TGTGCCAGCAGCTTTTCGGGACTAGTGCGAGAGCAGTACTTC. This encodes CASSFSGLVREQYF.

V is TRBV7-9 and J is TRBJ2-7; TRBD2 might be the D (7 bases). From germline, CDR1 is SEHNR and CDR2 FQNEAQ (reference sequence). The CDR3 is 16 amino acids. Trimming took off 0 bases at V and 2 bases at J, with 14 bases between the two ends. CDR3 sequence: CASSLAGGLFPYEQYF. For the CDR3, the DNA is TGTGCCAGCAGCTTAGCAGGGGGACTATTTCCCTACGAGCAGTACTTC.

The table lists this clone with a count of one. V and J are TRBV7-9 and TRBJ2-1; 12 positions agree with TRBD2. This CDR3 comprises 15 residues. Germline-derived CDR1 and CDR2 are SEHNR and FQNEAQ (reference sequence). The V gene end was trimmed by 5 bases and the J gene end by 2 bases; junction bases not matched to a gene: 1. CDR3 sequence (DNA): TGTGCCAGCAGCCCTAGCGGGGGGGCCTACAATGAGCAGTTCTTC. Residues: CASSPSGGAYNEQFF.